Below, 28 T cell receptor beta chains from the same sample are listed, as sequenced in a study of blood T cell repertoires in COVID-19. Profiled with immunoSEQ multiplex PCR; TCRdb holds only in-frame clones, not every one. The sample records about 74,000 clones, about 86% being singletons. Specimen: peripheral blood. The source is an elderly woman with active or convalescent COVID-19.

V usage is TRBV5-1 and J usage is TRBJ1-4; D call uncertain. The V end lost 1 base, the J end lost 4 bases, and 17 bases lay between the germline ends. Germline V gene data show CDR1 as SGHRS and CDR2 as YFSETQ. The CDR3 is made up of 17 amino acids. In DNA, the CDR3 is TGCGCCAGCAGCTTGAGGAGGTCCCTGAGAGGTAATGAAAAACTGTTTTTT. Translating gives CASSLRRSLRGNEKLFF.

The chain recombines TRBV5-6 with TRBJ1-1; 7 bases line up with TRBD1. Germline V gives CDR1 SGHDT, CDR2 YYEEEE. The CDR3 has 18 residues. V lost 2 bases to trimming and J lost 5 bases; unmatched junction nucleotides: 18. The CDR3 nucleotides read TGTGCCAGCAGCTTACCGGGACAGCGACTCCTAAAGAGGACTGAAGCTTTCTTT. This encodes CASSLPGQRLLKRTEAFF.

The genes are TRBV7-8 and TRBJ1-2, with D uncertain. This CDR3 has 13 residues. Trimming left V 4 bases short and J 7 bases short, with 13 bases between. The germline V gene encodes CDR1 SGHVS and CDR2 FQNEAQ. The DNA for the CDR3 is TGTGCCAGCAGCTCGAGACAAAATGTTGGCTACACCTTC. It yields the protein CASSSRQNVGYTF. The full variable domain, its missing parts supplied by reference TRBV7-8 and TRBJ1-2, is GAGVSQSPRYKVAKRGQDVALRCDPISGHVSLFWYQQALGQGPEFLTYFQNEAQLDKSGLPSDRFFAERPEGSVSTLKIQRTQQEDSAVYLCASSSRQNVGYTFGSGTRLTVV.

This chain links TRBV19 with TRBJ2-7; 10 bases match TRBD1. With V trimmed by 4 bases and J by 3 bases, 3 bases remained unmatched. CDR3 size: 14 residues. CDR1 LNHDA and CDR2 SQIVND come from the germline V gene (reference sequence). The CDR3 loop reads CASSSRDRGYEQYF. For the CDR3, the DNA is TGTGCCAGTAGTAGCCGGGACAGGGGCTACGAGCAGTACTTC.

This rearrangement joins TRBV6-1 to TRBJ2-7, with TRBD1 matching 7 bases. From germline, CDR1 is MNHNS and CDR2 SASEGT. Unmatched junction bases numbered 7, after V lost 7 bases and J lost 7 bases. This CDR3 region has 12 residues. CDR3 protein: CASTDRVGEQYF. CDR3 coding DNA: TGTGCCAGCACCGACAGGGTCGGTGAGCAGTACTTC.

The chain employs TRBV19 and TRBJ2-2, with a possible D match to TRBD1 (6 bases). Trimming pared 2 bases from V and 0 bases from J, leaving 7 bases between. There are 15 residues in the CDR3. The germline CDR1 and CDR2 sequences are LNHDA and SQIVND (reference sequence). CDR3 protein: CASSIRTANTGELFF. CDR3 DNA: TGTGCCAGTAGTATACGGACAGCGAACACCGGGGAGCTGTTTTTT. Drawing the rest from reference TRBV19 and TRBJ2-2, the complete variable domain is DGGITQSPKYLFRKEGQNVTLSCEQNLNHDAMYWYRQDPGQGLRLIYYSQIVNDFQKGDIAEGYSVSREKKESFPLTVTSAQKNPTAFYLCASSIRTANTGELFFGEGSRLTVL.

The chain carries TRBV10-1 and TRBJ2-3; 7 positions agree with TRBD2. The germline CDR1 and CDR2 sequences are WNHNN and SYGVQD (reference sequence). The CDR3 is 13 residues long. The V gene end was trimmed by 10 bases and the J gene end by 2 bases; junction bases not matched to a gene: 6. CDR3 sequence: CATSRGNTDTQYF. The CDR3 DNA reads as TGCGCCACTTCGCGGGGGAACACAGATACGCAGTATTTT.

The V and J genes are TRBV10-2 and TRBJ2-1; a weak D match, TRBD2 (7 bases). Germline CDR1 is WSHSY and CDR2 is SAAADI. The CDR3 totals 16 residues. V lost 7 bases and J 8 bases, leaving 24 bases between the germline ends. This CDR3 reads CASTPIGGGAVDEQFF. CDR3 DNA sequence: TGCGCCAGCACCCCCATAGGGGGGGGCGCCGTTGATGAGCAGTTCTTC.

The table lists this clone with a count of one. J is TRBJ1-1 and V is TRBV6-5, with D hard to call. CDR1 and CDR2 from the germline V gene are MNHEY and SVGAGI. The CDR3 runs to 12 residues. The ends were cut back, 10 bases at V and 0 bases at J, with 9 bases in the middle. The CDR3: CATSAVNTEAFF. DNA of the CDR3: TGTGCCACCTCGGCGGTGAACACTGAAGCTTTCTTT.

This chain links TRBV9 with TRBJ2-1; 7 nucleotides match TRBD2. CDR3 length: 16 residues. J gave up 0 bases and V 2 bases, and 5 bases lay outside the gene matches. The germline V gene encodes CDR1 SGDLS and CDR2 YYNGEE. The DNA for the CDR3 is TGTGCCAGCAGCGTTAGCGGGCCTAGCTCCTACAATGAGCAGTTCTTC. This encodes CASSVSGPSSYNEQFF.

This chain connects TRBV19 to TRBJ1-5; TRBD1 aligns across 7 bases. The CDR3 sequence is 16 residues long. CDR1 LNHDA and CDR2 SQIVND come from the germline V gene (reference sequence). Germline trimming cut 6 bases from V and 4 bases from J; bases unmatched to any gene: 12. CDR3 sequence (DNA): TGTGCCAGTAGCCCGACAGGGCGGGTGGAGAATCAGCCCCAGCATTTT. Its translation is CASSPTGRVENQPQHF.

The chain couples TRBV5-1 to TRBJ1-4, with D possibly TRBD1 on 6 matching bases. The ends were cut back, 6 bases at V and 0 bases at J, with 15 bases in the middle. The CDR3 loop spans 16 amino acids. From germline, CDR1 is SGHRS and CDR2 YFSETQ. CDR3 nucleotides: TGCGCCAGCAAAACAGGGATCGTCGCAACTAATGAAAAACTGTTTTTT. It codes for CASKTGIVATNEKLFF.

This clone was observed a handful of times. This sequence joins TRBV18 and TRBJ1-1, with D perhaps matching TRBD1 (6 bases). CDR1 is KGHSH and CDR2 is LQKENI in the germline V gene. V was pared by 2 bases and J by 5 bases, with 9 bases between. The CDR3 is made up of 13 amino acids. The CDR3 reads CASSPAGETEAFF. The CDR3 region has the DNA TGTGCCAGCTCACCAGCAGGGGAGACTGAAGCTTTCTTT.

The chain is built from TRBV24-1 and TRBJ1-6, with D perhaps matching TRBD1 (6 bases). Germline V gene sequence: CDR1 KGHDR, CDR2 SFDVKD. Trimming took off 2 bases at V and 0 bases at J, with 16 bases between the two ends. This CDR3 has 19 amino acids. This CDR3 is CATSDCPGTQYSYNSPLHF. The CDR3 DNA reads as TGTGCCACCAGTGATTGCCCCGGGACACAGTACTCCTATAATTCACCCCTCCACTTT.

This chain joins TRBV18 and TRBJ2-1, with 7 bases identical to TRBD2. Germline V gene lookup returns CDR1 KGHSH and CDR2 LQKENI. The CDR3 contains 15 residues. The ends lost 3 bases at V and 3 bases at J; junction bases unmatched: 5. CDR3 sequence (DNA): TGTGCCAGCTCACCTGCTAGCGGATTCTACAATGAGCAGTTCTTC. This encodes CASSPASGFYNEQFF.

The CDR3: CASMGGVTYEQYF. In DNA, the CDR3 is TGTGCCAGCATGGGCGGGGTAACCTACGAGCAGTACTTC. This sequence joins TRBV2 and TRBJ2-7, with a tentative D call TRBD2 (6 bases). This CDR3 has 13 amino acids. Trimming took off 7 bases at V and 2 bases at J, with 12 bases between the two ends. CDR1 is SNHLY, CDR2 FYNNEI, per germline. The variable domain in full, completed from reference TRBV2 and TRBJ2-7, reads EPEVTQTPSHQVTQMGQEVILRCVPISNHLYFYWYRQILGQKVEFLVSFYNNEISEKSEIFDDQFSVERPDGSNFTLKIRSTKLEDSAMYFCASMGGVTYEQYFGPGTRLTVT.

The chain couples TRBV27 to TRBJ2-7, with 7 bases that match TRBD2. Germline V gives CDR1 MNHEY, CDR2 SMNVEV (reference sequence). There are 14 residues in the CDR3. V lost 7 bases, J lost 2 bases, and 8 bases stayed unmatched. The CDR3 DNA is TGTGCCAGCATGACCAACCGGGGGGCCTACGAGCAGTACTTC. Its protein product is CASMTNRGAYEQYF.

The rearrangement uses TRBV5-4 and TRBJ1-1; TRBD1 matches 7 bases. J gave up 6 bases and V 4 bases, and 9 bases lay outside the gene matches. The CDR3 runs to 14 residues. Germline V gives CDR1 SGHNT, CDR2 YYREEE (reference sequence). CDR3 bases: TGTGCCAGCAGCGCCTACAGGGGTGTGGCTGAAGCTTTCTTT. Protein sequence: CASSAYRGVAEAFF.

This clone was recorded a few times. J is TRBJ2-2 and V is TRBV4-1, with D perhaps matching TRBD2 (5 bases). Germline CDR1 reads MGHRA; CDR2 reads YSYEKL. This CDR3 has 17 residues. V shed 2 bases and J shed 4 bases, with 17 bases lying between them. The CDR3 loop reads CASSQRAWRRSTGELFF. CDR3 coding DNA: TGCGCCAGCAGCCAAAGGGCCTGGAGGCGTAGCACCGGGGAGCTGTTTTTT.

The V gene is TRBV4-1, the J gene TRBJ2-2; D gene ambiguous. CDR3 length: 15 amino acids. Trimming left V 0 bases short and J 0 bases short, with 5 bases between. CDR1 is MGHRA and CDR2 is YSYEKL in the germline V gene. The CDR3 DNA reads TGCGCCAGCAGCCAAGATCTAGCGAACACCGGGGAGCTGTTTTTT. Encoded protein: CASSQDLANTGELFF.

The CDR3 DNA reads as TGTGCCAGCAGCCAAGAGCCTAGCGGGGTTCAAGAGACCCAGTACTTC. Its translation: CASSQEPSGVQETQYF. The rearrangement uses TRBV3-1 (or the pseudogene TRBV3-2) and TRBJ2-5; 9 nucleotides match TRBD2. From germline, CDR1 is LGHDT and CDR2 YNNKEL (reference sequence). This CDR3 is 16 amino acids long. With 0 bases clipped from V and 2 bases from J, the junction kept 4 bases outside the gene matches.

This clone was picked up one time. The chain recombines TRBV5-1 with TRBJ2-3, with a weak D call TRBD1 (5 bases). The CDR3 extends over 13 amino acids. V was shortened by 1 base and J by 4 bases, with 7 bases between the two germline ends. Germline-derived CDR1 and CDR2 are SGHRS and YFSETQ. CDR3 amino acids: CASSLSRADTQYF. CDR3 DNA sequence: TGCGCCAGCAGCTTGAGCAGGGCAGATACGCAGTATTTT.

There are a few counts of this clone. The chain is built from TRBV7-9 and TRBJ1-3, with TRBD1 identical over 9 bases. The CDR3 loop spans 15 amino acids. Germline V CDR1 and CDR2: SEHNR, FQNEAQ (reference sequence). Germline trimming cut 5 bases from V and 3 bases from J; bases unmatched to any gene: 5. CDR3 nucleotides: TGTGCCAGCAGCCCTCGGACAGGGGTTGGAAACACCATATATTTT. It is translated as CASSPRTGVGNTIYF.

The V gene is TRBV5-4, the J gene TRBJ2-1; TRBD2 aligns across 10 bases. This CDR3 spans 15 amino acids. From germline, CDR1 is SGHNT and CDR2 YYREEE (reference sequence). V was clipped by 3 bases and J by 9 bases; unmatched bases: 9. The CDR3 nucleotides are TGTGCCAGCAGCTCCCAAGCGGGGGGGTTCGCTGAGCAGTTCTTC. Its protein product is CASSSQAGGFAEQFF.

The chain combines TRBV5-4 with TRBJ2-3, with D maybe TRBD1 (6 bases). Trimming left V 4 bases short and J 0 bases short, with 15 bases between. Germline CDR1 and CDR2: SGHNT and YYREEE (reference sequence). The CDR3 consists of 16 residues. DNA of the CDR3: TGTGCCAGCAGCCCCCGGGACACCTTTAGCACAGATACGCAGTATTTT. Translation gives CASSPRDTFSTDTQYF. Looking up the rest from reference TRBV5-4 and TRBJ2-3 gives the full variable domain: ETGVTQSPTHLIKTRGQQVTLRCSSQSGHNTVSWYQQALGQGPQFIFQYYREEENGRGNFPPRFSGLQFPNYSSELNVNALELDDSALYLCASSPRDTFSTDTQYFGPGTRLTVL.

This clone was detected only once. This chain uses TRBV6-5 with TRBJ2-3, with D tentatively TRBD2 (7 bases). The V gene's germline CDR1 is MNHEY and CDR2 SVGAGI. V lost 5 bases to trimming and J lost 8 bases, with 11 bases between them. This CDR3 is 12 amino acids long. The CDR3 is CASSQRGGTQYF. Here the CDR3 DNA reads TGTGCCAGCAGTCAAAGGGGGGGTACGCAGTATTTT.

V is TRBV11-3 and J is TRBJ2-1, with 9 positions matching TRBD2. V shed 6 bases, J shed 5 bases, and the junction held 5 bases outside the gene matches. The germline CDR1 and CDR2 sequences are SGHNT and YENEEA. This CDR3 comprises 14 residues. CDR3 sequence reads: CASSSGSIDNEQFF. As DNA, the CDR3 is TGTGCCAGCAGTAGCGGGAGTATCGACAATGAGCAGTTCTTC.

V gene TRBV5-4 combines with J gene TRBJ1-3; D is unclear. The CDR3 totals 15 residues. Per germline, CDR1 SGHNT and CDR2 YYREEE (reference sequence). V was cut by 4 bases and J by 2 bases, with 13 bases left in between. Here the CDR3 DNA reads TGTGCCAGCAGCGCCACACAGATGGCTGGAAACACCATATATTTT. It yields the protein CASSATQMAGNTIYF.